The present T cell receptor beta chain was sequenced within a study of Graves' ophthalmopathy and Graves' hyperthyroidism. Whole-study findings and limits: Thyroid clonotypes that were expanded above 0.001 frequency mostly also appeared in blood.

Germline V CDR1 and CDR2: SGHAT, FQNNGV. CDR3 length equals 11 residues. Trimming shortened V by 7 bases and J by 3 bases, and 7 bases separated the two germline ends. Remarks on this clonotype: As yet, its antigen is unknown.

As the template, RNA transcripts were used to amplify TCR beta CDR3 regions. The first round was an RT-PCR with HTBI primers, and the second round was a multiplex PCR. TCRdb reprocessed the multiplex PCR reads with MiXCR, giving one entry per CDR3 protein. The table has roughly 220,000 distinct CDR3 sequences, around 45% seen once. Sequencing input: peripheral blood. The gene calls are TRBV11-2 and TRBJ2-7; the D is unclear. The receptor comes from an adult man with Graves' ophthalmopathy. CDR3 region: CASTLGYEQYF. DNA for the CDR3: TGTGCCAGCACCTTGGGCTACGAGCAGTACTTC. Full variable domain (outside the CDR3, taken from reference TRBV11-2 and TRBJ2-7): EAGVAQSPRYKIIEKRQSVAFWCNPISGHATLYWYQQILGQGPKLLIQFQNNGVVDDSQLPKDRFSAERLKGVDSTLKIQPAKLEDSAVYLCASTLGYEQYFGPGTRLTVT.